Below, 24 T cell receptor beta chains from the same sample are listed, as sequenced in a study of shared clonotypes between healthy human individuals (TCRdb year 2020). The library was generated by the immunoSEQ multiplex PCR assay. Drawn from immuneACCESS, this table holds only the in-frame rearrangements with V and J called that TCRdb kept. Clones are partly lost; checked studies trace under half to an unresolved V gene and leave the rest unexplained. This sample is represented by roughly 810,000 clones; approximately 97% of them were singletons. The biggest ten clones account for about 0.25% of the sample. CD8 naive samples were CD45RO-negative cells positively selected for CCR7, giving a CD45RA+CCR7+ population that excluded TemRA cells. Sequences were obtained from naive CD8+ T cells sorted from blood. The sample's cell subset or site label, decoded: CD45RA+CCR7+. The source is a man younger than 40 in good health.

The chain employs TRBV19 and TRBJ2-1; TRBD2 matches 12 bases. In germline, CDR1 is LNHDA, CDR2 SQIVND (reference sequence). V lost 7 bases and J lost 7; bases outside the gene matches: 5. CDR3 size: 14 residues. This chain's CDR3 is CASTLAGGPNEQFF. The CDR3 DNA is TGTGCCAGTACTCTAGCGGGAGGGCCGAATGAGCAGTTCTTC. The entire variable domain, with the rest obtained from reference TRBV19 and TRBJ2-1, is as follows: DGGITQSPKYLFRKEGQNVTLSCEQNLNHDAMYWYRQDPGQGLRLIYYSQIVNDFQKGDIAEGYSVSREKKESFPLTVTSAQKNPTAFYLCASTLAGGPNEQFFGPGTRLTVL.

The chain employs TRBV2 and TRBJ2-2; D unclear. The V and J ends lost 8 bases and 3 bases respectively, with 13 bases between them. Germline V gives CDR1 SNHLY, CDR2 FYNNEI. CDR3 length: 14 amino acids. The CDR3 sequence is CASGDLSDTGELFF. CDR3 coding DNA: TGTGCCAGCGGAGATCTCTCGGACACCGGGGAGCTGTTTTTT. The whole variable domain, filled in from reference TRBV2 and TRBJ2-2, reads EPEVTQTPSHQVTQMGQEVILRCVPISNHLYFYWYRQILGQKVEFLVSFYNNEISEKSEIFDDQFSVERPDGSNFTLKIRSTKLEDSAMYFCASGDLSDTGELFFGEGSRLTVL.

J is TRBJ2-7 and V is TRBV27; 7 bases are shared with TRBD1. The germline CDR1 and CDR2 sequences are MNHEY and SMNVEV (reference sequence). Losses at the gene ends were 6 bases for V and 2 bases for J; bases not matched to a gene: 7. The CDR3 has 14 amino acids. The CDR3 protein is CASSKQGPAYEQYF. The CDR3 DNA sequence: TGTGCCAGCAGCAAACAGGGGCCAGCCTACGAGCAGTACTTC.

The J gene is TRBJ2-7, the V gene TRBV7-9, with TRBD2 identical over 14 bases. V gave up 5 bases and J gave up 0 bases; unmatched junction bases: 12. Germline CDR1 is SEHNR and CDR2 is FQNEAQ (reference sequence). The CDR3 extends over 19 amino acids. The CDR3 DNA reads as TGTGCCAGCAGCCCAAACCCCGGACTAGCGGGAGGCCGCTCCTACGAGCAGTACTTC. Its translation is CASSPNPGLAGGRSYEQYF.

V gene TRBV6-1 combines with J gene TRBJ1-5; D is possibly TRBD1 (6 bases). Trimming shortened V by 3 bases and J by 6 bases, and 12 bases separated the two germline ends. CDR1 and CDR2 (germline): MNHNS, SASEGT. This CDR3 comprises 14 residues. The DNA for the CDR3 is TGTGCCAGCAGTGATCCTCAGGGGAGTCAGCCCCAGCATTTT. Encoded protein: CASSDPQGSQPQHF.

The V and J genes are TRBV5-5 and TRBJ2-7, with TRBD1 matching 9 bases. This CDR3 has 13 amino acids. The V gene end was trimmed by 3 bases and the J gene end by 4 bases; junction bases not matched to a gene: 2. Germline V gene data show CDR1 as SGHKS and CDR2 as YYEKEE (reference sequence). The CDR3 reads CASSSGTGYEQYF. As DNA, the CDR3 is TGTGCCAGCAGCTCCGGGACAGGGTACGAGCAGTACTTC.

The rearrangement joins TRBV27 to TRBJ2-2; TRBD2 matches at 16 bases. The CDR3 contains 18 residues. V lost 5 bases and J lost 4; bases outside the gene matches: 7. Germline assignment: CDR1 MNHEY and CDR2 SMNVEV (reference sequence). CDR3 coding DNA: TGTGCCAGCAGTCCCAGGGGACTAGCGGGAGGGCGCACCGGGGAGCTGTTTTTT. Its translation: CASSPRGLAGGRTGELFF.

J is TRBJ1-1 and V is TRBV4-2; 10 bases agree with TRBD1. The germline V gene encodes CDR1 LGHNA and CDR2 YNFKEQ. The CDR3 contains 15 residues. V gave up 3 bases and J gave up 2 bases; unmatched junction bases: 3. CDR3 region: CASSHRQGANTEAFF. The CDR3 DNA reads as TGTGCCAGCAGCCATCGACAGGGGGCCAACACTGAAGCTTTCTTT.

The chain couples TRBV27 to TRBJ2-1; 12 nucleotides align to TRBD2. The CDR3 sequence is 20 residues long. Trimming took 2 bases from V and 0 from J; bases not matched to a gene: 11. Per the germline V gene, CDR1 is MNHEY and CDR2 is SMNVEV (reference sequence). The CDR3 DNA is TGTGCCAGCAGTTTACCCCTCGGGACTAGCGGGTATATCTCCTACAATGAGCAGTTCTTC. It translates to CASSLPLGTSGYISYNEQFF.

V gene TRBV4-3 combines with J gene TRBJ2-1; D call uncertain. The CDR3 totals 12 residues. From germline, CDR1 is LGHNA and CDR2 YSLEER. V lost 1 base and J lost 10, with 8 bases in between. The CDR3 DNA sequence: TGCGCCAGCAGCCAAGTTGGCCTCGAGCAGTTCTTC. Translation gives CASSQVGLEQFF.

The CDR3 region is CSAVFAGRNEQYF. The CDR3 bases are TGCAGTGCAGTTTTCGCGGGAAGAAACGAGCAGTACTTC. The genes are TRBV29-1 and TRBJ2-7, with D perhaps matching TRBD2 (6 bases). The CDR3 covers 13 residues. Germline V gene sequence: CDR1 SQVTM, CDR2 ANQGSEA.

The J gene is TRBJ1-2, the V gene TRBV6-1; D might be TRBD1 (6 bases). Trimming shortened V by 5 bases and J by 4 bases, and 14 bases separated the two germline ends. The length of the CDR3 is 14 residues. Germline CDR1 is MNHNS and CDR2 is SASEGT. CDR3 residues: CASSRTAASYGYTF. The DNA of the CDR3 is TGTGCCAGCAGTCGGACAGCCGCTTCCTATGGCTACACCTTC.

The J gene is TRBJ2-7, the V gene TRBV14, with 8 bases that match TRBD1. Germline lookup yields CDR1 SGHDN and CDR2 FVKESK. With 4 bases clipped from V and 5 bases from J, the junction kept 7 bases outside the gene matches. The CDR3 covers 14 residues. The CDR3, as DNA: TGTGCCAGCAGCCCAGGGGGCCCGTTTGACGAGCAGTACTTC. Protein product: CASSPGGPFDEQYF. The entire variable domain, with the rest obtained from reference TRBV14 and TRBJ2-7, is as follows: EAGVTQFPSHSVIEKGQTVTLRCDPISGHDNLYWYRRVMGKEIKFLLHFVKESKQDESGMPNNRFLAERTGGTYSTLKVQPAELEDSGVYFCASSPGGPFDEQYFGPGTRLTVT.

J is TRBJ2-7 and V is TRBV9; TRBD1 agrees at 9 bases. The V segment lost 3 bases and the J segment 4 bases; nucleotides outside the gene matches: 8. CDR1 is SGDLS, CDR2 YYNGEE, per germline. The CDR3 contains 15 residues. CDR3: CASSGPDRGVYEQYF. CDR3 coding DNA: TGTGCCAGCAGCGGTCCGGACAGGGGTGTTTACGAGCAGTACTTC.

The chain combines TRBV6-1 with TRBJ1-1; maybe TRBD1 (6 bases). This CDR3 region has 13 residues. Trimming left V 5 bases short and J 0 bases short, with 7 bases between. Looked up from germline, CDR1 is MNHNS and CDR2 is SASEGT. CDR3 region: CASSTGMNTEAFF. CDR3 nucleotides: TGTGCCAGCAGTACAGGGATGAACACTGAAGCTTTCTTT.

This CDR3 is CASSNGNTEAFF. CDR3 nucleotide sequence: TGTGCCAGCAGCAACGGGAACACTGAAGCTTTCTTT. This chain links TRBV28 with TRBJ1-1; no clear D. V lost 6 bases and J 1 base, leaving 6 bases between the germline ends. From germline, CDR1 is MDHEN and CDR2 SYDVKM. This CDR3 is built from 12 residues.

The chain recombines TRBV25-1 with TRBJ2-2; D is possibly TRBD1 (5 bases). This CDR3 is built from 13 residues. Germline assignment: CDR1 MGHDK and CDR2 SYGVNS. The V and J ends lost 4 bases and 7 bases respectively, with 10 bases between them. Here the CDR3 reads CASSAQVDGELFF. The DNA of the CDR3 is TGTGCCAGCAGTGCACAGGTCGACGGGGAGCTGTTTTTT.

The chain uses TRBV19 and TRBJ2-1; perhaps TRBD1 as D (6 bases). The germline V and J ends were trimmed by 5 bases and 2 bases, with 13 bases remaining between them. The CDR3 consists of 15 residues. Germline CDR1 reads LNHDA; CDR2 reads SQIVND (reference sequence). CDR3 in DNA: TGTGCCAGTAGTCGTGGCAGGGGACCCTACAATGAGCAGTTCTTC. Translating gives CASSRGRGPYNEQFF.

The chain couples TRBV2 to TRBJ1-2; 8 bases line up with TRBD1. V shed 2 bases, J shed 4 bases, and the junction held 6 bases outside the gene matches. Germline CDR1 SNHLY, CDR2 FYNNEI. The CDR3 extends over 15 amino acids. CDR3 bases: TGTGCCAGCAGTGAATGGGCAGGGGGCCCCTATGGCTACACCTTC. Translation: CASSEWAGGPYGYTF.

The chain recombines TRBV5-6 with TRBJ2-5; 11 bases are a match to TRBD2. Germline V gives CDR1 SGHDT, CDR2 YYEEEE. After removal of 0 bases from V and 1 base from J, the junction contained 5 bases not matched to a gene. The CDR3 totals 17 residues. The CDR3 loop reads CASSLAGTSGVQETQYF. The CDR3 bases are TGTGCCAGCAGCTTGGCGGGGACTAGCGGAGTCCAAGAGACCCAGTACTTC.

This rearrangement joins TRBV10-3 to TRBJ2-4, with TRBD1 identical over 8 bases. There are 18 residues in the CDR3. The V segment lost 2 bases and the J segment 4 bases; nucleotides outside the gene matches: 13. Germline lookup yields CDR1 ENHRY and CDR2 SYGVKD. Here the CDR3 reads CAISEPSVGTGPKNIQYF. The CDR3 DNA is TGTGCCATCAGTGAGCCTTCCGTTGGGACAGGACCAAAAAACATTCAGTACTTC.

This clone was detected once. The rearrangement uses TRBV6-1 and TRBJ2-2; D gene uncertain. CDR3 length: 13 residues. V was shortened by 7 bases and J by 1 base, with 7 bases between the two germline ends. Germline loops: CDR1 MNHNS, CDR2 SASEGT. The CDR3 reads CASIPVNTGELFF. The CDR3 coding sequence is TGTGCCAGCATCCCTGTGAACACCGGGGAGCTGTTTTTT.

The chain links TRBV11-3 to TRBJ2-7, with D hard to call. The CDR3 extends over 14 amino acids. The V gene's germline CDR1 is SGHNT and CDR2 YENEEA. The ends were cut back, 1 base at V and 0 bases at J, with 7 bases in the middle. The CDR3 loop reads CASSLGAFSYEQYF. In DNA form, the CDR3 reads TGTGCCAGCAGCTTAGGGGCTTTCTCCTACGAGCAGTACTTC.

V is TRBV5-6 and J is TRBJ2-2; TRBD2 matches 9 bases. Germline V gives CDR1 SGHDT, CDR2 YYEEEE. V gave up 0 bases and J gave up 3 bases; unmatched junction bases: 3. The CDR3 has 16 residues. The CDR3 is CASSLDLAGHTGELFF. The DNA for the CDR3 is TGTGCCAGCAGCTTGGATCTAGCGGGGCACACCGGGGAGCTGTTTTTT.